What follows describes a single T cell receptor beta chain. The antigen is undetermined. The germline gives CDR1 MNHEY, CDR2 SVGAGI. With 0 bases removed from V and 0 bases from J, the gap between germline ends came to 6 bases. The CDR3 runs 15 residues. The data belong to a study of cytomegalovirus exposure and HLA in healthy donors. Regarding the study as a whole: There were some V segments, including TRBV6-2 and TRBV6-3, excluded as indistinguishable. The sole available immune exposure information was CMV serostatus.

The primer mix had 60 Vbeta and 13 Jbeta primers. This table comes from immunoSEQ multiplex PCR, and its TCRdb copy is limited to in-frame clones, with some not included. Among around 76,000 clones listed, around 70% were seen once. This chain links TRBV6-5 with TRBJ1-5; D not certain. The TCR originated in a woman aged 40 to 49 in good health and CMV-seropositive. The sequencing input was PBMCs. The CDR3 sequence is CASSYSRYSNQPQHF. The DNA of the CDR3 is TGTGCCAGCAGTTACTCCCGGTATAGCAATCAGCCCCAGCATTTT.